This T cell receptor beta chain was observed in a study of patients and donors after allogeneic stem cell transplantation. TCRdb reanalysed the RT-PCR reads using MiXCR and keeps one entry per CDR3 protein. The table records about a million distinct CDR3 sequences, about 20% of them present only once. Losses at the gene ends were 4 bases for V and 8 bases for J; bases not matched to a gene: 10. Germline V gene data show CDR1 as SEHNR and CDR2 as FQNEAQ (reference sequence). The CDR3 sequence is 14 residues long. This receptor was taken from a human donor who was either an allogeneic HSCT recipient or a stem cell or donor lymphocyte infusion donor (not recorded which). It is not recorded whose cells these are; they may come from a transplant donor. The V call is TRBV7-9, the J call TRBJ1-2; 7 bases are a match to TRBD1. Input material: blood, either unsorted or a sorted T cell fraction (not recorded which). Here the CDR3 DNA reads TGTGCCAGCAGCTGGGGACAGACAACGGGGGGCTACACCTTC. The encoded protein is CASSWGQTTGGYTF.